The 7 T cell receptor beta chains in this list originate from one sample, sequenced in a study of blood T cell repertoires in COVID-19 (dated by TCRdb to the early 2020s). The library was built by means of the immunoSEQ multiplex PCR assay. In its TCRdb copy, this immuneACCESS table keeps in-frame sequences only and misses some clones. Where compared with another copy, unresolved V genes explain less than half of these, and the others have no known cause. A total of approximately 54,000 clones appear in this sample, 75% to 85% of them only once. The biggest ten clones account for less than 8% of the sample. The specimen sequenced was peripheral blood. The receptors here all came from a human donor in a cohort sampled during active COVID-19.

On this clone: Other DNA sequences in the same sample also yield this CDR3. The chain combines TRBV30 with TRBJ1-3; D unclear. Trimming removed 0 bases at V and 4 bases at J, with 7 bases between. Germline CDR1 reads GTSNPN; CDR2 reads SVGIG (reference sequence). The CDR3 has 13 amino acids. The CDR3 sequence: CAWSVPGGNTIYF. In DNA form, the CDR3 reads TGTGCCTGGAGTGTACCAGGCGGAAACACCATATATTTT.

The chain recombines TRBV21-1 with TRBJ2-7; TRBD1, the table's D call, lacks a check against the DNA. TRBV21-1 is listed as a pseudogene. The CDR3 spans 14 residues. CDR3 residues: CASSKGDRDREQYF. The CDR3 DNA sequence: TGTGCCAGCAGCAAAGGGGACAGGGACCGCGAGCAGTACTTC.

The chain joins TRBV7-2 to TRBJ2-7, with 7 bases matching TRBD2. The germline gives CDR1 SGHTA, CDR2 FQGNSA. The CDR3 has 14 amino acids. J lost 4 bases, V lost 1 base, and 4 bases had no gene match. This CDR3 is CASSLGTSLYEQYF. CDR3 nucleotide sequence: TGTGCCAGCAGCTTAGGGACTAGTTTGTACGAGCAGTACTTC.

CDR3 coding DNA: TGCAGCGTTGCACAGAATACGCAGTATTTT. Its translation is CSVAQNTQYF. The gene calls are TRBV29-1 and TRBJ2-3, with unresolved D. The germline CDR1 and CDR2 sequences are SQVTM and ANQGSEA. Deletions cut 4 bases from V and 7 bases from J, with 6 bases between. The CDR3 spans 10 residues.

The chain combines TRBV10-3 with TRBJ2-2, with 14 bases lining up with TRBD2. Unmatched junction bases numbered 3, after V lost 0 bases and J lost 6 bases. The CDR3 loop spans 17 amino acids. Germline V gives CDR1 ENHRY, CDR2 SYGVKD. CDR3 sequence (DNA): TGTGCCATCAGTGAGTCTGGGACTAGCGGGAGCCCCGGGGAGCTGTTTTTT. Encoded protein: CAISESGTSGSPGELFF.

The chain employs TRBV7-3 and TRBJ2-1; D not resolved. Germline loops: CDR1 SGHTA, CDR2 FQGTGA. The ends were cut back, 0 bases at V and 3 bases at J, with 12 bases in the middle. This CDR3 spans 16 amino acids. DNA for the CDR3: TGTGCCAGCAGCTTAACTCTAGGCGGAGACTACAATGAGCAGTTCTTC. Translation gives CASSLTLGGDYNEQFF.

The CDR3 reads CASRPPGQGRPVTNEKLFF. The CDR3 DNA sequence: TGTGCCAGTAGACCACCGGGACAGGGGCGTCCAGTGACTAATGAAAAACTGTTTTTT. The chain employs TRBV19 and TRBJ1-4, with 10 bases identical to TRBD1. Trimming removed 6 bases from V and 2 bases from J; junction bases left unmatched: 15. This CDR3 has 19 amino acids. Germline CDR1 is LNHDA and CDR2 is SQIVND (reference sequence).